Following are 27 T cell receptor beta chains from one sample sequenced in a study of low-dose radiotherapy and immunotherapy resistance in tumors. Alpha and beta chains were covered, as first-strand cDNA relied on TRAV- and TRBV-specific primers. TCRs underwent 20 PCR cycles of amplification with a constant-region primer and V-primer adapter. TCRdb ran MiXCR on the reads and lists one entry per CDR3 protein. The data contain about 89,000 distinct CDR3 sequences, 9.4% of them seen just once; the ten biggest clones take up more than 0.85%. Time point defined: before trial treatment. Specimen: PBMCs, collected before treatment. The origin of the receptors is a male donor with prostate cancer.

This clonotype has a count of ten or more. The CDR3 DNA sequence: TGTGCCAGCAGTTCCCTCCGAGGGAACAATCAGCCCCAGCATTTT. This gives the protein CASSSLRGNNQPQHF. The J gene is TRBJ1-5, the V gene TRBV6-2 or TRBV6-3; D call uncertain. This CDR3 has 15 residues. V lost 4 bases and J 3 bases, leaving 13 bases between the germline ends. CDR1 is MNHEY and CDR2 is SVGEGT in the germline V gene.

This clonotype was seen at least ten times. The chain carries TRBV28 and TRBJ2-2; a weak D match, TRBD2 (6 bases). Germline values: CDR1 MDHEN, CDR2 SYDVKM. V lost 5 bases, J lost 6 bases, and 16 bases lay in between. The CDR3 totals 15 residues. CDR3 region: CASSPGGTPPGELFF. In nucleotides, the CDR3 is TGTGCCAGCAGTCCAGGAGGGACTCCGCCCGGGGAGCTGTTTTTT.

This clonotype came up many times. The CDR3 reads CASSPPNRDLEAFF. In nucleotides, the CDR3 is TGTGCCAGCTCACCACCTAACAGGGACCTTGAAGCTTTCTTT. V usage is TRBV18 and J usage is TRBJ1-1; possibly TRBD1 for D (6 bases). V was pared by 0 bases and J by 7 bases, with 12 bases between. Germline lookup yields CDR1 KGHSH and CDR2 LQKENI. CDR3 length: 14 residues.

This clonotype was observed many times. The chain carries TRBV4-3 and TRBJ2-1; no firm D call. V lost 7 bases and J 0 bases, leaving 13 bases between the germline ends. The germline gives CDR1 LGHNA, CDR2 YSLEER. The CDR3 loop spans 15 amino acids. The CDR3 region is CASTKTLFSYNEQFF. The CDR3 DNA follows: TGCGCCAGCACCAAGACTTTATTCTCCTACAATGAGCAGTTCTTC.

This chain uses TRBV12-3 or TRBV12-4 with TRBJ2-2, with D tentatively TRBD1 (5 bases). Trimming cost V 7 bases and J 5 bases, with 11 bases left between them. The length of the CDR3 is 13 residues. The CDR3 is CASTQGITGELFF. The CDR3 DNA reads TGTGCCAGCACTCAGGGCATTACCGGGGAGCTGTTTTTT.

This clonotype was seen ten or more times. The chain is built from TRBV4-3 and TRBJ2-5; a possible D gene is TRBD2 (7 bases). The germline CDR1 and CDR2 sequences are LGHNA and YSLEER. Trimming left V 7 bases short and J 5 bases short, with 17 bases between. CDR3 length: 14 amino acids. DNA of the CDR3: TGCGCCAGCAAAAAAGGGGGGGGCGGTGAGACCCAGTACTTC. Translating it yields CASKKGGGGETQYF.

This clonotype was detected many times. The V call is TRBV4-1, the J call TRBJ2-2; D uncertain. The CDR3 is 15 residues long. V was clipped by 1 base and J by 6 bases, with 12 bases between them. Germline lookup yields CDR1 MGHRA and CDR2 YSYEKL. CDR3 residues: CASSQGWGSSGELFF. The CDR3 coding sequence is TGCGCCAGCAGCCAAGGCTGGGGATCCTCCGGGGAGCTGTTTTTT.

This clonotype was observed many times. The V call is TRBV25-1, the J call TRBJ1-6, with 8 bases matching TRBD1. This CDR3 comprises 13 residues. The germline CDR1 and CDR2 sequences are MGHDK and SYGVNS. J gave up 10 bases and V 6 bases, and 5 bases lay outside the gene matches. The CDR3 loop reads CASRDREESPLHF. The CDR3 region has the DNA TGTGCCAGCAGGGACAGGGAAGAATCACCCCTCCACTTT.

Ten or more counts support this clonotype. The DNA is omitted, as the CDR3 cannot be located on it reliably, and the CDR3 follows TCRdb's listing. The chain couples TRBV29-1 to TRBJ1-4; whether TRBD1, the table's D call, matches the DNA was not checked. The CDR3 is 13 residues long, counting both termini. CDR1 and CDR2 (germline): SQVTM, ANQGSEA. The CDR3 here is CSVGTGTRGKMFF.

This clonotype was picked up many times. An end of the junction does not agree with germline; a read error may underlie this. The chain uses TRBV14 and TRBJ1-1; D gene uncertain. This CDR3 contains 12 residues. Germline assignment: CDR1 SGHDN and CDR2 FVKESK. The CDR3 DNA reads TGTGCCAGCAGCCAGGGGAACGCTGAAGCTTTCTTT. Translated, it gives CASSQGNAEAFF.

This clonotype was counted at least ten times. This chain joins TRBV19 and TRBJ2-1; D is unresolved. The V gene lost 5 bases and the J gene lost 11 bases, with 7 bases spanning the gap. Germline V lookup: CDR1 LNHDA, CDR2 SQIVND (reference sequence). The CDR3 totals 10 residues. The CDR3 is CASSPPKQFF. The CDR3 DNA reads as TGTGCCAGTAGTCCACCCAAGCAGTTCTTC.

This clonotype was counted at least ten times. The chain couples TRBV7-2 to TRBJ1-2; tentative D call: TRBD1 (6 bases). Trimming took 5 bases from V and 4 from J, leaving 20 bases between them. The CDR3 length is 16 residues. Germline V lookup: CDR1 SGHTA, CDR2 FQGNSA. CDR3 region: CASSPNMQGLGYGYTF. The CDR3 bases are TGTGCCAGCAGCCCCAATATGCAGGGGCTTGGCTATGGCTACACCTTC.

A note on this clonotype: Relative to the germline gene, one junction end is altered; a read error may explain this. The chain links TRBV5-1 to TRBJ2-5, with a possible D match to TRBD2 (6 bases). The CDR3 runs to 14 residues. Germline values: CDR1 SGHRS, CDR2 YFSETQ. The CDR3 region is CASSPSRDSETQYF. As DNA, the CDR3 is TGTGCCAGCAGCCCCTCACGGGACTCAGAGACCCAGTACTTC.

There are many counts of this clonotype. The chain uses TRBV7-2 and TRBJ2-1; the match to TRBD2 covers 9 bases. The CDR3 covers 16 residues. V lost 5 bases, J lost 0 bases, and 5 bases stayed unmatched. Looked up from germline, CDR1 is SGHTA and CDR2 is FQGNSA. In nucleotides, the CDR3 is TGTGCCAGCAGCCCATTTAGCGGGAGCTCCTACAATGAGCAGTTCTTC. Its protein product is CASSPFSGSSYNEQFF.

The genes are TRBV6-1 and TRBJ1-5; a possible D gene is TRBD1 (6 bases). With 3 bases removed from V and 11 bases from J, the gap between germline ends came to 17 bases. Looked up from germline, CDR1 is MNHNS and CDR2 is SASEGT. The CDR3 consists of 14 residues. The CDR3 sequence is CASSESLGGQSQHF. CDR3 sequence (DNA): TGTGCCAGCAGTGAGTCTCTGGGAGGACAGTCCCAGCATTTT.

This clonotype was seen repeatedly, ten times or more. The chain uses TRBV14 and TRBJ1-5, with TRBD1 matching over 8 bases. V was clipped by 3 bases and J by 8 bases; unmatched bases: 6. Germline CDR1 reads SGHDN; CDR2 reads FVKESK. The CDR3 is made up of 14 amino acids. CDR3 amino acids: CASSQFQGAKPQHF. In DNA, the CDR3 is TGTGCCAGCAGCCAGTTTCAGGGGGCGAAGCCCCAGCATTTT.

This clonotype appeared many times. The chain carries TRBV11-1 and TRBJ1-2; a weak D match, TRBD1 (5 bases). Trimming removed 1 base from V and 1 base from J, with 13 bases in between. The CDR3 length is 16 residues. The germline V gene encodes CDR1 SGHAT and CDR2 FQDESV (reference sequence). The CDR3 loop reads CASSLDSAGSNYGYTF. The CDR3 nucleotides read TGTGCCAGCAGCTTAGACTCGGCAGGGAGTAACTATGGCTACACCTTC.

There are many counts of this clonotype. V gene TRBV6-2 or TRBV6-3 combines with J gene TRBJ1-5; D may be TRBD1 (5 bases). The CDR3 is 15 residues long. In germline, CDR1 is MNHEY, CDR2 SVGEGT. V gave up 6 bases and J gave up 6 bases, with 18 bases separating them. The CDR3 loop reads CASSSGQIGSQPQHF. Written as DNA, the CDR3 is TGTGCCAGCAGCTCCGGACAAATAGGGAGTCAGCCCCAGCATTTT.

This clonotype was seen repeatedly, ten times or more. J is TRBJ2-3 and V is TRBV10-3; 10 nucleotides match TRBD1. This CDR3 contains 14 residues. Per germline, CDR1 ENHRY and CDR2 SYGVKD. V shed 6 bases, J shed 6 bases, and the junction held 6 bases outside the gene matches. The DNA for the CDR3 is TGTGCCATCAGGGGGACAGGGGACTGGGATACGCAGTATTTT. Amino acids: CAIRGTGDWDTQYF.

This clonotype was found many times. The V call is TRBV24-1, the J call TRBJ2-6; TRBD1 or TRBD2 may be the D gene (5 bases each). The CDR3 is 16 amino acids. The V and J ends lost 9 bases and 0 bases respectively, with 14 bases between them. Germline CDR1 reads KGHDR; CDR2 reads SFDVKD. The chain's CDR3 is CATEGTIRSGANVLTF. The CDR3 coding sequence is TGTGCCACCGAGGGGACCATCCGCTCTGGGGCCAACGTCCTGACTTTC.

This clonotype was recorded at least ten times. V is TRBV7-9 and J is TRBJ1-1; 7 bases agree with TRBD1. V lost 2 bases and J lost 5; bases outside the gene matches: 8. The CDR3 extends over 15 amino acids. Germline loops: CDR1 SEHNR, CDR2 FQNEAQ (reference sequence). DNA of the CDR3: TGTGCCAGCAGCTTATATCCCGGGACAGTGACTGAAGCTTTCTTT. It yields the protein CASSLYPGTVTEAFF.

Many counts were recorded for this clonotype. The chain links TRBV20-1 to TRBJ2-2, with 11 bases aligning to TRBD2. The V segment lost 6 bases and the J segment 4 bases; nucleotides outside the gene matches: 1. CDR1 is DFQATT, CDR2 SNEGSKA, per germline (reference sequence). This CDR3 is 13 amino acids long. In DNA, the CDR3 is TGCAGTGCAACTAGCGGGAGCACCGGGGAGCTGTTTTTT. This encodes CSATSGSTGELFF.

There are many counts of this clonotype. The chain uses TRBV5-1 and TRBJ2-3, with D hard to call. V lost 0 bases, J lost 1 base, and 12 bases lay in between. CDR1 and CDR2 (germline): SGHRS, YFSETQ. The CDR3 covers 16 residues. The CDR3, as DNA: TGCGCCAGCAGCTTGGCCGAGCCTCGGGGCACAGATACGCAGTATTTT. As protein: CASSLAEPRGTDTQYF.

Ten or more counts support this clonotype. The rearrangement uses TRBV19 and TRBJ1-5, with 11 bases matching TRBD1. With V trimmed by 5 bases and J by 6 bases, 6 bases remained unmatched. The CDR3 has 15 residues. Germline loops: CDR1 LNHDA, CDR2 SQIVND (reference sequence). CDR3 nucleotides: TGTGCCAGTAGTTCTCGGACAGGGGGCGTTCAGCCCCAGCATTTT. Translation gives CASSSRTGGVQPQHF.

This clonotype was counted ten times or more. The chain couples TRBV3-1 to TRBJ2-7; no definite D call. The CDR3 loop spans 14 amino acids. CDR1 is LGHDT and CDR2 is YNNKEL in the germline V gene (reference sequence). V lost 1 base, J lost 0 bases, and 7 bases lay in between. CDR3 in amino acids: CASSQARSSYEQYF. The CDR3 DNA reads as TGTGCCAGCAGCCAAGCCAGGAGCTCCTACGAGCAGTACTTC.

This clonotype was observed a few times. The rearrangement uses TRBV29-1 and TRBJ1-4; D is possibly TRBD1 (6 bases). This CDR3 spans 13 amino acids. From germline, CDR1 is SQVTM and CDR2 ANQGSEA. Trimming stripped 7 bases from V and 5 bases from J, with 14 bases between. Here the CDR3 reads CSAHSQGNEKLFF. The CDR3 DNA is TGCAGCGCCCATAGTCAGGGGAATGAAAAACTGTTTTTT.

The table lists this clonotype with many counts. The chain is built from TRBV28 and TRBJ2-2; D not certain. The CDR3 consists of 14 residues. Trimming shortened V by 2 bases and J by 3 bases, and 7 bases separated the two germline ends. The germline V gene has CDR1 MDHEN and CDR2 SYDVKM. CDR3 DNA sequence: TGTGCCAGCAGTTTAAGTCAATACACCGGGGAGCTGTTTTTT. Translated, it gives CASSLSQYTGELFF.